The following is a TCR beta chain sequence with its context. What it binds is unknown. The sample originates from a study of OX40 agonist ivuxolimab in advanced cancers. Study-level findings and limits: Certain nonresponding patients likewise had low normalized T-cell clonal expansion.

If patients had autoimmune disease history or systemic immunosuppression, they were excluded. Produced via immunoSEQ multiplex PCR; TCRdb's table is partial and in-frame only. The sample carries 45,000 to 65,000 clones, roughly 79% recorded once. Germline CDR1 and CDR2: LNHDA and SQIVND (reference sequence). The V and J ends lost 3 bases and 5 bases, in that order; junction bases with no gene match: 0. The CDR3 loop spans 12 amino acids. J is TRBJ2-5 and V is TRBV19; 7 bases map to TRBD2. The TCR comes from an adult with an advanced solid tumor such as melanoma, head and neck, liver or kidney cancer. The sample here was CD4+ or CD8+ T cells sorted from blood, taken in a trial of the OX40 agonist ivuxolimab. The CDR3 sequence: CASSIGRETQYF. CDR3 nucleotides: TGTGCCAGTAGTATCGGGAGGGAGACCCAGTACTTC.